The entry below gives a single T cell receptor (beta chain) sequence along with its context. Its specific antigen is unknown. The record has no base qualities; no much larger clone is one base away. Libraries were prepared through multiplex PCR. Sequencing used an Illumina HiSeq 2500. TCRbeta libraries were built by three rounds of nested PCR using primers (Table S4), following protocols modified from ARM-PCR. Before sequencing, PCR products of 200-500 bp were cut from the gel and purified using the QIAquick gel extraction kit. As for how the authors treated the data: Reads were cleaned using Trimmomatic, were merged into complete CDR3 sequences using FLASH, and were assigned to V(D)J germline segments using MiTCR. VDJtools was used to compute clonal diversity as the inverse Simpson's index. A read counted as productive if the sequence was in-frame and lacked a premature stop codon. TCRdb reprocessed the public reads (quality trimming at Q25 with fastp, clone calling with MiXCR) and kept in-frame beta chains. Each record represents a unique CDR3 protein, reported with the most common genes and DNA among its rows. What appears here as the V and J calls and clone size reflects TCRdb's work, not the paper's. The sample table lists tens of thousands of distinct CDR3 sequences, less than 75% of them with a count of one. The top ten clones comprise around 19% of the sample.

This sample was taken from a study of tumor and adjacent non-tumor tissue in lung cancer (dated by TCRdb to the late 2010s). Context from the whole study: Of the cohort, 11 to 12 patients had adenocarcinoma, 2 had squamous cell carcinoma and 1 had small cell lung cancer. The roughly 15 enrolled patients, of whom roughly 10 were men and 5 were women, were aged roughly 30 to 85 years and were diagnosed with TNM stage I to III disease. Sequencing produced 125,075,908 productive TCRbeta reads in total, an average of approximately 3.9 million reads per sample. The study compared bulk TCRbeta repertoires from lung tumor tissue and matched distant non-tumor lung tissue of some 15 lung cancer patients. Approximately 31 paired specimens, one tumor and one normal lung sample per patient, were profiled by TCRbeta CDR3 sequencing. Study-wide conclusions, independent of this receptor: Neither the sequencing platform nor unique molecular identifiers are mentioned in the methods. Significantly higher TCR diversity (inverse Simpson) was observed in tumor tissue than in normal lung tissue (around 450 vs 160, P = 0.0075, Mann-Whitney U test). TCR diversity was significantly higher in younger patients, and greater tumor TCR diversity was associated with shorter overall survival and shorter disease-free survival. Peripheral blood was not sequenced, so blood TCRbeta repertoires in these lung cancer patients were not examined. A significantly larger cumulative share of the repertoire was made up by the top 100 clones in normal lung than in tumor tissue. With only roughly 14 patients in the cohort, the authors noted that larger samples and more detailed clinical data are needed.

Including the terminal cysteine and phenylalanine, the CDR3 comprises 13 residues. Just CDR3 DNA is preserved here, 39 bases in frame from base 1. Trimming takes 8 bases from V and 5 bases from J, and the germline ends sit 13 bases apart. Via the germline V gene (reference sequence), CDR1 is SGHAT and CDR2 FQDESV. RNA was extracted from bulk unsorted tissue and checked for quality with a NanoDrop ND-1000 and an Agilent 2100. Newly diagnosed lung cancer patients without prior chemotherapy who had been admitted for thoracic surgery in China between August and November 2014 were enrolled as donors. The study excluded patients who had received radiotherapy or chemotherapy before or who had another cancer at the same time. Surgical tissue pieces of roughly 1-2 cm3 were preserved in RNAlater solution and stored at -80 °C until use.

The chain employs TRBV11-1 and TRBJ1-5; the D segment cannot be called with confidence. The clonotype originates from a man in his 60s with non-small cell lung cancer. The sequenced material came from lung tumor tissue. This receptor carries the CDR3 CASDSHMDQPQHF. The DNA reads as follows: TGTGCCAGCGACTCACATATGGATCAGCCCCAGCATTTT. With all but the CDR3 taken from the reference TRBV11-1 and TRBJ1-5 genes, the full variable domain is: EAEVAQSPRYKITEKSQAVAFWCDPISGHATLYWYRQILGQGPELLVQFQDESVVDDSQLPKDRFSAERLKGVDSTLKIQPAELGDSAMYLCASDSHMDQPQHFGDGTRLSIL.